This T cell receptor (beta chain) came from a study of OX40 agonist ivuxolimab in advanced cancers. About the study: Patients treated during dose escalation were battling hepatocellular carcinoma, melanoma, renal cell or head and neck cancer. Patients with prior anti-PD-1, anti-PD-L1 or anti-CTLA-4 therapy were eligible; about 41% had some.

TCRdb keeps only in-frame clones here, not all; method: immunoSEQ multiplex PCR. The data contain approximately 60,000 clones, about 91% of them seen just once; the ten biggest clones take up roughly 13%. Notes on the study in general: CD4+ T cells averaged fewer expanded clones than CD8+ T cells.

In regard to this clone: Its antigen is as yet unknown.

Germline lookup yields CDR1 SQVTM and CDR2 ANQGSEA. The length of the CDR3 is 15 residues. The J segment lost 7 bases and the V segment lost 1 base, leaving 11 bases of the junction unmatched. The material sequenced was CD4+ or CD8+ T cells sorted from blood, taken in a trial of the OX40 agonist ivuxolimab. This sequence was found in an adult with an advanced solid tumor such as melanoma, head and neck, liver or kidney cancer. The chain links TRBV29-1 to TRBJ2-5, with 8 bases matching TRBD2. CDR3 bases: TGCAGCGTTGAAGGCTCATCGCGGGAGGAGGGGACCCAGTACTTC. Translating gives CSVEGSSREEGTQYF.